The text below deals with one T cell receptor beta chain. What antigen it recognizes has not been identified. No quality values exist for individual bases; no much larger clone is one base distant. The data were obtained in a study of T cell changes during pregnancy in multiple sclerosis (dated 2019 in TCRdb). Broadly, across the study: Changes in the T cell repertoire over the course of pregnancy were examined in this study in women with multiple sclerosis.

Libraries came from the immunoSEQ multiplex PCR assay. Here the immuneACCESS table is served through TCRdb, limited to in-frame sequences with V and J called. Missing clones are a known gap in these copies; in checked studies unresolved V genes cover under half, and the rest lacks a known reason. The sample table records roughly 60,000 clones; around nine tenths of these occur just once. The leading ten clones occupy about 0.9% of the sample. CDR1 SGHTA and CDR2 FQGNSA were looked up in the germline V gene. The CDR3 covers 16 residues, taking in both the cysteine and the phenylalanine. The DNA shown is the 48-base CDR3, in frame from base 1. The trim is 5 bases for V and 2 bases for J, with a gap of 18 bases between the germline ends.

The sequencing here drew on peripheral blood, taken before pregnancy. The chain uses TRBV7-2 and TRBJ1-2; the D gene is perhaps TRBD1, on 6 matching bases. The receptor comes from a female donor with multiple sclerosis, enrolled in a pregnancy study. CDR3 reads: CASSLGRGARNYGYTF. The sequence in DNA is TGTGCCAGCAGCCTAGGGCGGGGGGCGAGAAACTATGGCTACACCTTC.